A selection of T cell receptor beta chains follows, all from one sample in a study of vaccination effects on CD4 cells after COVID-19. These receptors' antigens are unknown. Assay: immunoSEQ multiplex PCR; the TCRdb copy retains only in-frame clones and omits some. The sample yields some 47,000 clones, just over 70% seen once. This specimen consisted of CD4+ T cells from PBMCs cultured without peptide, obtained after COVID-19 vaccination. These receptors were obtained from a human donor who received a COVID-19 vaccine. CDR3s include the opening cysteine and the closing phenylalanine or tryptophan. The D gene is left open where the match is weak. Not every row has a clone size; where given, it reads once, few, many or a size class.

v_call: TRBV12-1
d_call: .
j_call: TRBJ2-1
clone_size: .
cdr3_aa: CASSFGLAGEVEQFF
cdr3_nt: TGTGCCAGCAGCTTTGGACTAGCGGGAGAGGTTGAGCAGTTCTTC

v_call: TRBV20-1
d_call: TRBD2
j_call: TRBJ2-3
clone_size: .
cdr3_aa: CSASRPPGLAGPDTQYF
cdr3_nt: TGCAGTGCTAGTCGTCCCCCGGGACTAGCGGGTCCAGATACGCAGTATTTT

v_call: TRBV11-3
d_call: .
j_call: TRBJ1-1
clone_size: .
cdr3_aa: CASSSAGVTEAFF
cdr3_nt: TGTGCCAGCAGCTCTGCAGGGGTCACTGAAGCTTTCTTT

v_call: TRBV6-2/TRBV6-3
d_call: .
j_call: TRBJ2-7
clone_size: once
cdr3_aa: CASSDTGIYEQYF
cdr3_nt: TGTGCCAGCAGTGACACAGGAATTTACGAGCAGTACTTC

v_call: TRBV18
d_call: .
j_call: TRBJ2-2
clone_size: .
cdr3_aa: CASSPPSIQAGELFF
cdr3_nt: TGTGCCAGCTCACCACCGTCCATCCAGGCCGGGGAGCTGTTTTTT

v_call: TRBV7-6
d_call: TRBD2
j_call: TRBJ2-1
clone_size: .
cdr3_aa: CASSLREGLASHEQFF
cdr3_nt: TGTGCCAGCAGCCTAAGAGAAGGACTAGCGTCCCATGAGCAGTTCTTC

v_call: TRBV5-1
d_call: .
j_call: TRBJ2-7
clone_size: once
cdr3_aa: CASKTGEGVYEQYF
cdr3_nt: TGCGCCAGCAAGACTGGTGAAGGGGTCTACGAGCAGTACTTC

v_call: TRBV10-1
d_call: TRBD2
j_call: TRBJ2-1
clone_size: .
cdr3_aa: CASAPQAGGLYNEQFF
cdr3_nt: TGCGCCAGCGCGCCGCAAGCGGGGGGGCTCTACAATGAGCAGTTCTTC

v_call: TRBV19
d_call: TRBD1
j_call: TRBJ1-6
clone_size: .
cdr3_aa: CASSTLGQGPLHF
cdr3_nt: TGTGCCAGTAGTACACTGGGACAGGGGCCCCTCCACTTT

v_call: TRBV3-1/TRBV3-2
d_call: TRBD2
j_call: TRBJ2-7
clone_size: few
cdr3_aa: CASSQLGAGGPWEQYF
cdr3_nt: TGTGCCAGCAGCCAATTAGGAGCGGGAGGGCCGTGGGAGCAGTACTTC

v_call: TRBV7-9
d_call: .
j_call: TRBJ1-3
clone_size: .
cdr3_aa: CASSQKGNSGNTIYF
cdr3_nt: TGTGCCAGCAGCCAGAAGGGGAACTCTGGAAACACCATATATTTT

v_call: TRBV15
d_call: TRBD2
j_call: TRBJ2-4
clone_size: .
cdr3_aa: CATSTGEGGGAKNIQYF
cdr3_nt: TGTGCCACCAGCACGGGGGAGGGCGGGGGGGCCAAAAACATTCAGTACTTC

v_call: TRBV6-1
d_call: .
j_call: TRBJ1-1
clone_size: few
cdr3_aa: CASSEAGVQLAFF
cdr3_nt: TGTGCCAGCAGTGAAGCGGGCGTGCAGTTGGCTTTCTTT

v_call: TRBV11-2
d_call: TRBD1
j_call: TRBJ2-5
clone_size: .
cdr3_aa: CASRVTGEFETQYF
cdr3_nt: TGTGCCAGCAGAGTGACAGGGGAGTTCGAGACCCAGTACTTC

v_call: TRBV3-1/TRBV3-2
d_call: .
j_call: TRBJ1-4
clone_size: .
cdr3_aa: CASSQGTRRVNEKLFF
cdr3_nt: TGTGCCAGCAGCCAAGGGACCCGGAGGGTTAATGAAAAACTGTTTTTT

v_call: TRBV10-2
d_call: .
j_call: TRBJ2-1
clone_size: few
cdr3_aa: CASRGRMYNEQFF
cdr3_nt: TGCGCCAGCAGGGGACGGATGTACAATGAGCAGTTCTTC

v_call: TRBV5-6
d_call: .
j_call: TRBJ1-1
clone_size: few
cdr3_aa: CASSPPSRATEAFF
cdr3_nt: TGTGCCAGCAGCCCCCCCTCGAGGGCCACTGAAGCTTTCTTT

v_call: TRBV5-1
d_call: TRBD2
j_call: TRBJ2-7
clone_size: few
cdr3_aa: CASSLYFGLGSYEQYF
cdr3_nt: TGCGCCAGCAGCTTGTATTTCGGACTAGGGTCCTACGAGCAGTACTTC

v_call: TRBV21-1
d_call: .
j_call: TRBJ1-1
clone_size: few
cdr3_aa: CASRTPRVGTEAFF
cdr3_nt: TGTGCCAGCAGAACTCCCAGGGTCGGCACTGAAGCTTTCTTT

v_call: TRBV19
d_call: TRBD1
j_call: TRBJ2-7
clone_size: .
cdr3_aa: CASSIIGTGSAEISYEQYF
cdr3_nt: TGTGCCAGTAGTATTATCGGGACAGGCAGCGCCGAAATCTCCTACGAGCAGTACTTC

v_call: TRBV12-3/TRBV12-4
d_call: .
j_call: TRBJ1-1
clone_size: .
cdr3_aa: CASSLGKNTEAFF
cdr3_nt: TGTGCCAGCAGTTTAGGCAAGAACACTGAAGCTTTCTTT

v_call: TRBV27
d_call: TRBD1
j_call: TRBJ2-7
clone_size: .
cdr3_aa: CASSKNRGDEQYF
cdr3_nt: TGTGCCAGCAGTAAAAACAGGGGCGACGAGCAGTACTTC

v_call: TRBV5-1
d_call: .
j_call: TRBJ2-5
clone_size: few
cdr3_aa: CASSTGFLETQYF
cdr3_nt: TGCGCCAGCAGTACAGGGTTTTTGGAGACCCAGTACTTC

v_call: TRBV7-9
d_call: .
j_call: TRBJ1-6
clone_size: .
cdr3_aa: CASSLAKGVDFKSPLHF
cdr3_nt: TGTGCCAGCAGCTTAGCGAAAGGGGTTGACTTCAAGTCACCCCTCCACTTT

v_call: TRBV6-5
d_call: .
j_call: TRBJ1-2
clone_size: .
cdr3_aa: CASSSLGYGYTF
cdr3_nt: TGTGCCAGCAGTTCCTTGGGGTATGGCTACACCTTC

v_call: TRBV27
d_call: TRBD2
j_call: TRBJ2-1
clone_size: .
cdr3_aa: CASSTRILAGGSNEQFF
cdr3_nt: TGTGCCAGCAGTACCCGAATACTAGCGGGAGGTTCCAATGAGCAGTTCTTC

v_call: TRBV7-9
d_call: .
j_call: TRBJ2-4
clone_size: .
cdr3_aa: CASSSWTSDEAKNIQYF
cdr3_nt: TGTGCCAGCAGCTCGTGGACAAGCGATGAGGCCAAAAACATTCAGTACTTC

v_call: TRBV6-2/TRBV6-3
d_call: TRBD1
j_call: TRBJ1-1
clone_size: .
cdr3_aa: CASNPSTGGTEAFF
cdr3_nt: TGTGCCAGCAACCCCTCCACAGGGGGAACTGAAGCTTTCTTT

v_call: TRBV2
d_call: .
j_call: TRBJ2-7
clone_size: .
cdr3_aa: CASSDRPHNNYEQYF
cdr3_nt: TGTGCCAGCAGTGATCGTCCCCATAATAACTACGAGCAGTACTTC

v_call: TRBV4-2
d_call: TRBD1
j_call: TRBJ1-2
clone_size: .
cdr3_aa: CASSQEQGAPYGYTF
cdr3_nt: TGTGCCAGCAGCCAAGAACAGGGGGCCCCCTATGGCTACACCTTC

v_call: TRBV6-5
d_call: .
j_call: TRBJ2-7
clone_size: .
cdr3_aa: CASVVDFYEQYF
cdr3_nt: TGTGCCAGCGTTGTAGATTTCTACGAGCAGTACTTC

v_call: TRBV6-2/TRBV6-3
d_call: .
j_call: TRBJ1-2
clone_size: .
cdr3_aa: CASSLNLADVFSDYGYTF
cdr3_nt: TGTGCCAGCAGTTTAAACCTAGCGGACGTATTTTCCGACTATGGCTACACCTTC

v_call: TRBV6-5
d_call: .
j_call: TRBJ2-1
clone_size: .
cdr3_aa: CASSYSILVDEQFF
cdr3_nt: TGTGCCAGCAGTTACTCGATACTAGTCGATGAGCAGTTCTTC

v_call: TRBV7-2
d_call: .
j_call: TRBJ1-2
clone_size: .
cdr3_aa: CASSLIYGSVPNYGYTF
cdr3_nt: TGTGCCAGCAGCTTAATTTACGGGTCAGTCCCAAACTATGGCTACACCTTC

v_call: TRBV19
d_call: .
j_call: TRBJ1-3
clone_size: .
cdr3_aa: CASSIDLAAGGNTIYF
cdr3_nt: TGTGCCAGTAGTATAGACTTGGCGGCGGGTGGAAACACCATATATTTT

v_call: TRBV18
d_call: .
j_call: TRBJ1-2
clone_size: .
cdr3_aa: CASSPPSVRYGYTF
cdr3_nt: TGTGCCAGCTCACCCCCTAGCGTGCGGTATGGCTACACCTTC

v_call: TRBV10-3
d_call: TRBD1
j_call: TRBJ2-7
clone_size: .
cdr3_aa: CAISDAGDRTSYEQYF
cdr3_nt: TGTGCCATCAGTGATGCCGGGGACAGGACCTCCTACGAGCAGTACTTC

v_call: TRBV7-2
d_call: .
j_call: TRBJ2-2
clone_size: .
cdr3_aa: CASSLVGNSPTGELFF
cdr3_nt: TGTGCCAGCAGCTTGGTAGGGAACAGCCCCACCGGGGAGCTGTTTTTT

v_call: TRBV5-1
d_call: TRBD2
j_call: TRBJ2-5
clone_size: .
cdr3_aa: CASSLYGLAELYQETQYF
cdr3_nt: TGCGCCAGCAGCCTATACGGACTAGCGGAACTGTACCAAGAGACCCAGTACTTC

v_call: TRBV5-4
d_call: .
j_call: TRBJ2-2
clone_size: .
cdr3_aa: CASTKNWGAGELFF
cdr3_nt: TGTGCCAGCACCAAAAACTGGGGGGCCGGGGAGCTGTTTTTT

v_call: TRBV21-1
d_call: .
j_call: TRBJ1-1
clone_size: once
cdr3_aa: CASSCQDPPRTEAFF
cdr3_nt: TGTGCCAGCAGCTGTCAGGACCCCCCGCGAACTGAAGCTTTCTTT

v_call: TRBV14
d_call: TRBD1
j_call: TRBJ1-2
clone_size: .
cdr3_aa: CASSPQGADGYTF
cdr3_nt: TGTGCCAGCAGCCCTCAGGGGGCGGATGGCTACACCTTC

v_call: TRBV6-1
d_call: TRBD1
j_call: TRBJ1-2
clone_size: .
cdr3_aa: CASSEAGTGVRGYGYTF
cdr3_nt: TGTGCCAGCAGTGAAGCCGGGACAGGGGTTAGAGGCTATGGCTACACCTTC

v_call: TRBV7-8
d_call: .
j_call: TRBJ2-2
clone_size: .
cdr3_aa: CASSLGGIAGELFF
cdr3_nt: TGTGCCAGCAGCTTAGGGGGGATAGCCGGGGAGCTGTTTTTT

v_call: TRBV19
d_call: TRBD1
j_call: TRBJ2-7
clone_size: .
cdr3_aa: CASSIGRGFNEQYF
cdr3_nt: TGTGCCAGTAGTATAGGCAGGGGGTTCAACGAGCAGTACTTC

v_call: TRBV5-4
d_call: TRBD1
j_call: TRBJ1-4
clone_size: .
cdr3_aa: CASSYGQATNEKLFF
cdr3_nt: TGTGCCAGCAGCTACGGACAGGCAACTAATGAAAAACTGTTTTTT

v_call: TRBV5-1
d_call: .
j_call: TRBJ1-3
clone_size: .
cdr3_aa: CASRDGAYSGNTIYF
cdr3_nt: TGCGCCAGCAGGGATGGAGCATACTCTGGAAACACCATATATTTT

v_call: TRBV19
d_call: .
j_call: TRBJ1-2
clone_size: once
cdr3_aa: CASRRQEPNYGYTF
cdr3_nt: TGTGCCAGTAGGCGACAGGAGCCTAACTATGGCTACACCTTC

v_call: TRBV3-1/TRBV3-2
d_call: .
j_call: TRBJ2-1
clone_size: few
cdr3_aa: CASSQEWTLQFF
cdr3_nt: TGTGCCAGCAGCCAAGAATGGACCCTTCAGTTCTTC

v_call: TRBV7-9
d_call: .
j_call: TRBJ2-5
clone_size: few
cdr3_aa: CASRGRVSQETQYF
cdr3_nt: TGTGCCAGCAGGGGCAGGGTATCCCAAGAGACCCAGTACTTC

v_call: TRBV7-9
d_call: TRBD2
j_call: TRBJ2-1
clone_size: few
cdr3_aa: CASSAGGNEQFF
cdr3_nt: TGTGCCAGCAGCGCGGGGGGCAATGAGCAGTTCTTC

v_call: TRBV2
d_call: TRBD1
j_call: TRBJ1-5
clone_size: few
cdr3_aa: CASSEAGRGQVQPQHF
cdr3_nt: TGTGCCAGCAGTGAAGCGGGCAGGGGGCAAGTTCAGCCCCAGCATTTT

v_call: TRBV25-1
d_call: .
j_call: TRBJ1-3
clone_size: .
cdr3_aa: CASSERTTGLISGNTIYF
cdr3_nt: TGTGCCAGCAGTGAAAGAACAACGGGACTGATTTCTGGAAACACCATATATTTT

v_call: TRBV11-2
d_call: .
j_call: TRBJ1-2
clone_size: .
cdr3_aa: CASSWDGTWGEGYTF
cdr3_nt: TGTGCCAGCAGCTGGGACGGGACCTGGGGAGAGGGCTACACCTTC

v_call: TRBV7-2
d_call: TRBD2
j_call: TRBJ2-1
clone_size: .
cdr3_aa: CASSATSYPYNEQFF
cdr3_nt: TGTGCCAGCAGCGCGACTAGCTACCCCTACAATGAGCAGTTCTTC

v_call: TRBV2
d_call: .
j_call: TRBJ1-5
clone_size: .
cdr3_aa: CASSDLGPYSNQPQHF
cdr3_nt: TGTGCCAGCAGTGATCTGGGACCTTATAGCAATCAGCCCCAGCATTTT